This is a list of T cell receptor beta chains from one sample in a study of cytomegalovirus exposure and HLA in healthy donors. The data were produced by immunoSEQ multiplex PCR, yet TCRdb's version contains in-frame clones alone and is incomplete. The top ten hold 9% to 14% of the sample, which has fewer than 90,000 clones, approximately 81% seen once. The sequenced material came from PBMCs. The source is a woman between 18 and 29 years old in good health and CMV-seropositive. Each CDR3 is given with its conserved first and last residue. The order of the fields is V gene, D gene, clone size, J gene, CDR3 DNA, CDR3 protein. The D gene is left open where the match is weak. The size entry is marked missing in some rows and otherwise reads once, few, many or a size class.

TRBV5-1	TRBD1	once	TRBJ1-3	TGCGCCAGCAGCTTACAGGGGGAAAGGGGAAACACCATATATTTT	CASSLQGERGNTIYF
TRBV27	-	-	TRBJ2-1	TGTGCCAGCAGTTTAAGAGTTCAATACAATGAGCAGTTCTTC	CASSLRVQYNEQFF
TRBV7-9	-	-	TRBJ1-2	TGTGCCAGCAGCTTAGATCACATCTTAGGCTACACCTTC	CASSLDHILGYTF
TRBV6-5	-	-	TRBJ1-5	TGTGCCAGCAGTTACGACGGGACTTATCAGCCCCAGCATTTT	CASSYDGTYQPQHF
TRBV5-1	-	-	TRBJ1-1	TGCGCCAGCAGCTTGGTCACGAACAGGGTGACTGAAGCTTTCTTT	CASSLVTNRVTEAFF
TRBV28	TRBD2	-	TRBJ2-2	TGTGCCAGCAGTTTTGTCGGGGGGGCGCCCACCGGGGAGCTGTTTTTT	CASSFVGGAPTGELFF
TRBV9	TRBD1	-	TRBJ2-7	TGTGCCAGCAGCGGACGGACAGGGTCTGATCCCTACGAGCAGTACTTC	CASSGRTGSDPYEQYF
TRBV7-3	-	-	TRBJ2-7	TGTGCCAGCAGCTTAGCGGGGGCAAACGAGCAGTACTTC	CASSLAGANEQYF
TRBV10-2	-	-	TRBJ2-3	TGCGCCAGCAGCCTCCCCCCCTTAGATACGCAGTATTTT	CASSLPPLDTQYF
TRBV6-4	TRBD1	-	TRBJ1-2	TGTGCCAGCAGGCCAAGGACAGGGGCCGACTATGGCTACACCTTC	CASRPRTGADYGYTF
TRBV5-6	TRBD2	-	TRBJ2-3	TGTGCCAGCAGCTTGCTCTCGGGGGGAGGCACAGATACGCAGTATTTT	CASSLLSGGGTDTQYF
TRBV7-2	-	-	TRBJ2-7	TGTGCCAGCAGCCCCGAAATACAGAGCTCCGAGCAGTACTTC	CASSPEIQSSEQYF
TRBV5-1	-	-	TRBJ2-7	TGCGCCAGCAGCTTTTCAGGGGTCTCCTACGAGCAGTACTTC	CASSFSGVSYEQYF
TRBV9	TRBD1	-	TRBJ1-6	TGTGCCAGCAGCGTAATGGGACAGGGGATTGATAATTCACCCCTCCACTTT	CASSVMGQGIDNSPLHF
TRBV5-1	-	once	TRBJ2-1	TGCGCCAGCAGCTTGGACGGGGGATCCTACAATGAGCAGTTCTTC	CASSLDGGSYNEQFF
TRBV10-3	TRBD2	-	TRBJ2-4	TGTGCCATCAGCCTAGCGGGGGGGCCGAGCAACATTCAGTACTTC	CAISLAGGPSNIQYF
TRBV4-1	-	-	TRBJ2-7	TGCGCCAGCAGCCAGACCGGGACACAGACCTACGAGCAGTACTTC	CASSQTGTQTYEQYF
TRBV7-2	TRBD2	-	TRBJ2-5	TGTGCCAGCAGCTTATTCCCATCTAGCGGGGGGGAAGAGACCCAGTACTTC	CASSLFPSSGGEETQYF
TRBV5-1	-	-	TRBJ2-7	TGCGCCAGCAGCTTGGGCCTCACAGTGGGGGCATCCTACGAGCAGTACTTC	CASSLGLTVGASYEQYF
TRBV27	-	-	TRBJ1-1	TGTGCCAGCGCAGGGTGGTCTTTCTTT	CASAGWSFF
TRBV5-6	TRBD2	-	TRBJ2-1	TGTGCCAGCAGCCGACTAGCGGACTACAATGAGCAGTTCTTC	CASSRLADYNEQFF
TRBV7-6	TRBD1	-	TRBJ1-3	TGTGCCAGCAGTAAACAGGGGGGAGGAGACACCATATATTTT	CASSKQGGGDTIYF
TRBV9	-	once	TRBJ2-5	TGTGCCAGCAGCAGAAACAGGGTAGGAGAGACCCAGTACTTC	CASSRNRVGETQYF
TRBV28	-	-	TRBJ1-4	TGTGCCAGCACCCTGACCGGGACTCGAAATGAAAAACTGTTTTTT	CASTLTGTRNEKLFF
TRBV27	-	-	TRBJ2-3	TGTGCCAGCAGTTTACTCGGACTTACCAGCACAGATACGCAGTATTTT	CASSLLGLTSTDTQYF
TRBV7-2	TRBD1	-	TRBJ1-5	TGTGCCAGCAGCCCGAGGACAGGGGGCGCAGCTCAGCCCCAGCATTTT	CASSPRTGGAAQPQHF
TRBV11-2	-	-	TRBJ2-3	TGTGCCAGCAGCCCGTACGTGGGGCCAGATACGCAGTATTTT	CASSPYVGPDTQYF
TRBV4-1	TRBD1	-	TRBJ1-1	TGCGCCAGCAGCCAAACAGGGGGACTACGAGAGAACACTGAAGCTTTCTTT	CASSQTGGLRENTEAFF
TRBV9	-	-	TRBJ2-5	TGTGCCAGCAGCGTAGGAGAAGAGACCCAGTACTTC	CASSVGEETQYF
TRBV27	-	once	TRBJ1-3	TGTGCCAGCAGTTTAGTACAGCCTTCTGGAAACACCATATATTTT	CASSLVQPSGNTIYF
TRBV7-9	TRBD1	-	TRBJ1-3	TGTGCCAGCAGCTTCCAGGGGGGCGGAAACACCATATATTTT	CASSFQGGGNTIYF
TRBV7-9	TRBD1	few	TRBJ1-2	TGTGCCAGCAGCGTACTACAGGGGCTCAACTATGGCTACACCTTC	CASSVLQGLNYGYTF
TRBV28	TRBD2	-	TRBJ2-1	TGTGCCAGCAGTTTCTTCGGGGGGGGCTCCTACAATGAGCAGTTCTTC	CASSFFGGGSYNEQFF
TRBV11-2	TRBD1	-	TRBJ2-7	TGTGCCAGCAGCGGGACAGGATTATACGAGCAGTACTTC	CASSGTGLYEQYF
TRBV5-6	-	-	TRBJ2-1	TGTGCCAGCAGCTTGGGACGGGGCAATGAGCAGTTCTTC	CASSLGRGNEQFF
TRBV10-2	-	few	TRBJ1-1	TGCGCCAGCAGTGCAGCGCGGTTGGCTGAAGCTTTCTTT	CASSAARLAEAFF
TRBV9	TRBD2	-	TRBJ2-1	TGTGCCAGCAGCGAGGGACTAGCGGTAGATTACAATGAGCAGTTCTTC	CASSEGLAVDYNEQFF
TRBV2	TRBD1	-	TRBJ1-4	TGTGCCAGCAGTGAAGAGGGACAGGGGGCGGGAAAACTGTTTTTT	CASSEEGQGAGKLFF
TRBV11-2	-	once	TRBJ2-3	TGTGCCAGCAGGCCGACTCTCACAGATACGCAGTATTTT	CASRPTLTDTQYF
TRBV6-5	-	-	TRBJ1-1	TGTGCCAGCAGTTCTTCCAGGGGTCCCACTGAAGCTTTCTTT	CASSSSRGPTEAFF
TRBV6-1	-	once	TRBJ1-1	TGTGCCAGCCTCCACCCCCTAGAAGCTTTCTTT	CASLHPLEAFF
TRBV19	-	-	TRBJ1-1	TGTGCCAGTAGTGATCAGGCCGCTTTCTTT	CASSDQAAFF
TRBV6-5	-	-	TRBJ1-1	TGTGCCAGCAGTTCGACAGGGAACACTGAAGCTTTCTTT	CASSSTGNTEAFF
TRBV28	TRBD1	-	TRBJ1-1	TGTGCCAGCAGCAGACAGGGTTTTACTGAAGCTTTCTTT	CASSRQGFTEAFF
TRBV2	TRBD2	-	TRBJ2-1	TGTGCCAGCAGCTATAGCGGGGACTTACCGGAGCAGTTCTTC	CASSYSGDLPEQFF
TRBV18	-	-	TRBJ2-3	TGTGCCAGCTCACCACAGGGGGGGCACACAGATACGCAGTATTTT	CASSPQGGHTDTQYF
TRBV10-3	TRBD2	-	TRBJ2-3	TGTGCCATCAGTGACCCGAAAACGACTAGCGGGGGGGCCATTCCAGATACGCAGTATTTT	CAISDPKTTSGGAIPDTQYF
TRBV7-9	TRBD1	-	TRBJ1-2	TGTGCCAGCAGCTTAGGGGGCGGACAGGTTAGCTATGGCTACACCTTC	CASSLGGGQVSYGYTF
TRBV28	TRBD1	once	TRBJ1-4	TGTGCCAGCAGTCCGCCAGGGGGAACGAATGAAAAACTGTTTTTT	CASSPPGGTNEKLFF
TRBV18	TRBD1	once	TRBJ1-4	TGTGCCAGCTCACCAAACAGGGGCCCTACTGAAAAACTGTTTTTT	CASSPNRGPTEKLFF
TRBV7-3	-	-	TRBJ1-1	TGTGCCAGCAGCTTAAACGGAGGCCTCGGGAGAAACACTGAAGCTTTCTTT	CASSLNGGLGRNTEAFF
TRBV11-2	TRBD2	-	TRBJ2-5	TGTGCCAGCAGCTTAGGGTCAAGCGGGGTAGGGGAGACCCAGTACTTC	CASSLGSSGVGETQYF
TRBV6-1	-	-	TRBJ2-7	TGTGCCAGCGGGGGGGGCGCTTACGAGCAGTACTTC	CASGGGAYEQYF
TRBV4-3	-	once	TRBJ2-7	TGCGCCAGCAGCCAAGACGGACTCTACGAGCAGTACTTC	CASSQDGLYEQYF
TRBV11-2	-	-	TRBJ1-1	TGTGCCAGCACCTTCGAGAGGGGACTGCTGAACACTGAAGCTTTCTTT	CASTFERGLLNTEAFF